This TCR beta chain was identified in a study of T-cell memory formation after mild COVID-19. This CDR3 is 15 amino acids long. The V gene's germline CDR1 is SGHKS and CDR2 YYEKEE (reference sequence). V dropped 1 base and J dropped 4; count of bases not matched to a gene: 7. MiXCR, applied by TCRdb to the 5' RACE reads, yields one record per CDR3 protein. The sample lists about 420,000 distinct CDR3 sequences; 20% to 30% were seen once. This clonotype appeared a single time. The sequenced material came from PBMCs or a T cell subset sorted from them (not recorded which). The TCR originated in an adult woman who had mild COVID-19 (a few samples of this study predate the infection). Cell type and time point are not known. V is TRBV5-5 and J is TRBJ1-2; TRBD1 agrees at 7 bases. The CDR3 DNA reads as TGTGCCAGCAGCTTGACGGACAGGTCGGGCTATGGCTACACCTTC. Translation: CASSLTDRSGYGYTF.